This record concerns one T cell receptor (beta chain) sequence. Here immunoSEQ multiplex PCR was the method, and the copy in TCRdb shows in-frame clones only, minus some. The repertoire includes about 78,000 clones, 86% of them detected once, and 4.5% to 6% sits in the top ten. V was shortened by 8 bases and J by 0 bases, with 17 bases between the two germline ends. Germline CDR1 MRHNA, CDR2 SNTAGT. The CDR3 covers 17 residues. This entry belongs to a study of blood T cell repertoires in COVID-19. Study overall: Some COVID-19 samples were acute and others convalescent; all came from the United States, Italy and Spain.

Specimen: peripheral blood. This TCR was sampled from a man aged 45-65 years with active or convalescent COVID-19. The chain links TRBV6-4 to TRBJ2-6; tentative D call: TRBD2 (5 bases). The CDR3 DNA follows: TGTGCCAGCGGAGACGGGGATGTTTTCTCTGGGGCCAACGTCCTGACTTTC. Amino acids: CASGDGDVFSGANVLTF.